One and the same sample provided the 27 T cell receptor beta chains below, sequenced in a study of glioma-infiltrating T cells after dendritic cell vaccination (dated by TCRdb to 2016 to 2017). Libraries came from the immunoSEQ multiplex PCR assay. Held by TCRdb, this immuneACCESS table contains in-frame sequences only and omits some clones. Under half of the omission traces to an unresolved V gene where checked; the cause of the rest is unknown. The sample data list around 25,000 clones, and roughly 90% of these were observed just once. The ten largest clones add up to just under 3% of the sample. Reading the label with the study, this specimen's time point is: after dendritic cell vaccination, including at tumor progression/relapse. The input for sequencing was blood, taken after dendritic cell vaccination. Receptors originate from a human donor with glioblastoma.

The V gene is TRBV29-1, the J gene TRBJ2-1, with 11 positions matching TRBD2. Germline loops: CDR1 SQVTM, CDR2 ANQGSEA. This CDR3 is built from 15 residues. Losses at the gene ends were 5 bases for V and 7 bases for J; bases not matched to a gene: 10. CDR3 residues: CSVLELAGARNEQFF. The CDR3 nucleotides are TGCAGCGTTTTAGAACTAGCGGGGGCACGAAATGAGCAGTTCTTC.

This chain links TRBV2 with TRBJ2-2, with TRBD2 matching 10 bases. Trimming at V came to 7 bases and at J to 4 bases, leaving 3 bases not matched to a gene. Per the germline V gene, CDR1 is SNHLY and CDR2 is FYNNEI. The CDR3 sequence is 14 residues long. CDR3 amino acids: CASNERGGTGELFF. As DNA, the CDR3 is TGTGCCAGCAACGAGCGGGGGGGCACCGGGGAGCTGTTTTTT.

The chain combines TRBV7-7 with TRBJ2-1; D might be TRBD1 (6 bases). This CDR3 is 13 amino acids long. Germline CDR1 and CDR2: SSHAT and FNYEAQ (reference sequence). This CDR3 reads CATGQSIHNEQFF. The CDR3 coding sequence is TGTGCTACCGGACAGTCAATACACAATGAGCAGTTCTTC. Combining the CDR3 with reference TRBV7-7 and TRBJ2-1 gives the whole variable domain GAGVSQSPRYKVTKRGQDVTLRCDPISSHATLYWYQQALGQGPEFLTYFNYEAQPDKSGLPSDRFSAERPEGSISTLTIQRTEQRDSAMYRCATGQSIHNEQFFGPGTRLTVL.

The chain's CDR3 is CASSLALGTGAYGYTF. For the CDR3, the DNA is TGTGCCAGCAGCTTAGCGCTTGGGACAGGTGCCTATGGCTACACCTTC. The chain recombines TRBV7-9 with TRBJ1-2, with 8 bases fitting TRBD1. Germline lookup yields CDR1 SEHNR and CDR2 FQNEAQ (reference sequence). V was pared by 0 bases and J by 4 bases, with 7 bases of the junction left unmatched. The CDR3 runs 16 residues.

The genes are TRBV20-1 and TRBJ2-7; perhaps TRBD2 as D (5 bases). The germline V gene has CDR1 DFQATT and CDR2 SNEGSKA (reference sequence). This CDR3 spans 11 amino acids. The V end lost 5 bases, the J end lost 4 bases, and 9 bases lay between the germline ends. CDR3 DNA sequence: TGCAGTGCTGCGGGTGGTTACGAGCAGTACTTC. It translates to CSAAGGYEQYF.

This chain links TRBV11-3 with TRBJ2-7; D perhaps matches TRBD2 (6 bases). The CDR3 has 12 residues. Germline CDR1 reads SGHNT; CDR2 reads YENEEA. V was cut by 4 bases and J by 3 bases, with 7 bases left in between. CDR3 protein: CASSSGLYEQYF. The CDR3, as DNA: TGTGCCAGCAGCTCGGGACTCTACGAGCAGTACTTC.

The V and J genes are TRBV11-3 and TRBJ2-2; 7 nucleotides match TRBD2. There are 16 residues in the CDR3. From germline, CDR1 is SGHNT and CDR2 YENEEA. With 4 bases clipped from V and 7 bases from J, the junction kept 12 bases outside the gene matches. CDR3: CASSSGTTRGSGELFF. Written as DNA, the CDR3 is TGTGCCAGCAGCTCTGGGACTACTAGAGGGAGCGGGGAGCTGTTTTTT.

The V and J genes are TRBV19 and TRBJ1-1; D gene uncertain. The V end lost 8 bases, the J end lost 3 bases, and 10 bases lay between the germline ends. Germline CDR1 and CDR2: LNHDA and SQIVND (reference sequence). This CDR3 contains 12 residues. The CDR3: CASGKRDTEAFF. CDR3 DNA sequence: TGTGCCAGTGGGAAGAGGGACACTGAAGCTTTCTTT.

The genes are TRBV5-5 and TRBJ2-7; 7 bases are a match to TRBD1. CDR1 and CDR2 (germline): SGHKS, YYEKEE (reference sequence). Germline trimming cut 1 base from V and 6 bases from J; bases unmatched to any gene: 4. The CDR3 runs to 13 residues. The CDR3 DNA sequence: TGTGCCAGCAGCTTGACAGGGGTCAGCGAGCAGTACTTC. Translation gives CASSLTGVSEQYF.

This chain links TRBV28 with TRBJ1-6; D is undetermined. The CDR3 runs 13 residues. Deletions cut 2 bases from V and 7 bases from J, with 6 bases between. Germline loops: CDR1 MDHEN, CDR2 SYDVKM. As DNA, the CDR3 is TGTGCCAGCAGTTTAGTTCAGAATTCACCCCTCCACTTT. Translating it yields CASSLVQNSPLHF. Full variable domain (missing parts from reference TRBV28 and TRBJ1-6): DVKVTQSSRYLVKRTGEKVFLECVQDMDHENMFWYRQDPGLGLRLIYFSYDVKMKEKGDIPEGYSVSREKKERFSLILESASTNQTSMYLCASSLVQNSPLHFGNGTRLTVT.

On this clone: Other DNA sequences in this specimen translate into the identical CDR3. The rearrangement uses TRBV7-2 and TRBJ2-7; 9 nucleotides agree with TRBD2. The CDR3 spans 15 residues. Germline assignment: CDR1 SGHTA and CDR2 FQGNSA. Germline trimming cut 5 bases from V and 3 bases from J; bases unmatched to any gene: 8. The DNA for the CDR3 is TGTGCCAGCAGCCCCTCCGGGACTAGCAGCTACGAGCAGTACTTC. It is translated as CASSPSGTSSYEQYF.

This clone was recorded a few times. The V and J genes are TRBV27 and TRBJ1-5, with 9 bases aligning to TRBD1. Germline CDR1 and CDR2: MNHEY and SMNVEV (reference sequence). This CDR3 is built from 15 residues. Germline trimming cut 2 bases from V and 6 bases from J; bases unmatched to any gene: 5. CDR3 sequence (DNA): TGTGCCAGCAGTTTAACAGGGGGCGCGGGTCAGCCCCAGCATTTT. Translating it yields CASSLTGGAGQPQHF.

The CDR3 sequence is CASHRGTSQETQYF. In nucleotides, the CDR3 is TGTGCCAGCCACCGAGGGACTAGCCAAGAGACCCAGTACTTC. The chain uses TRBV18 and TRBJ2-5; TRBD2 agrees at 8 bases. The germline V gene has CDR1 KGHSH and CDR2 LQKENI. The CDR3 is made up of 14 amino acids. Germline trimming cut 8 bases from V and 1 base from J; bases unmatched to any gene: 6.

The chain recombines TRBV6-5 with TRBJ1-6, with 7 bases aligning to TRBD1. The CDR3 loop spans 15 amino acids. The V segment lost 6 bases and the J segment 6 bases; nucleotides outside the gene matches: 8. Looked up from germline, CDR1 is MNHEY and CDR2 is SVGAGI. CDR3 in amino acids: CASRATGAGNSPLHF. For the CDR3, the DNA is TGTGCCAGCAGAGCTACAGGGGCGGGTAATTCACCCCTCCACTTT.

The chain recombines TRBV20-1 with TRBJ1-2, with D possibly TRBD1 on 5 matching bases. This CDR3 has 11 amino acids. With 6 bases removed from V and 5 bases from J, the gap between germline ends came to 10 bases. Germline CDR1 reads DFQATT; CDR2 reads SNEGSKA (reference sequence). The CDR3 sequence is CSAYDRYGYTF. DNA for the CDR3: TGCAGTGCCTATGACAGATATGGCTACACCTTC.

The rearrangement links TRBV6-5 to TRBJ2-5, with TRBD1 matching over 9 bases. The CDR3 is 15 amino acids. The V gene's germline CDR1 is MNHEY and CDR2 SVGAGI. With 5 bases clipped from V and 4 bases from J, the junction kept 8 bases outside the gene matches. CDR3 coding DNA: TGTGCCAGCAGTCCGGGACAGGGCGCGGTAGAGACCCAGTACTTC. This translates into CASSPGQGAVETQYF.

The chain has TRBV5-4 and TRBJ1-1; a possible D gene is TRBD1 (6 bases). The ends were cut back, 4 bases at V and 0 bases at J, with 10 bases in the middle. The V gene's germline CDR1 is SGHNT and CDR2 YYREEE (reference sequence). The CDR3 totals 14 residues. CDR3 coding DNA: TGTGCCAGCAGCGTTGGACAGATGAACACTGAAGCTTTCTTT. Translating gives CASSVGQMNTEAFF.

This chain joins TRBV7-9 and TRBJ2-1; 9 positions match TRBD2. The CDR3 has 16 residues. Germline loops: CDR1 SEHNR, CDR2 FQNEAQ (reference sequence). V was clipped by 1 base and J by 2 bases; unmatched bases: 3. Written as DNA, the CDR3 is TGTGCCAGCAGCTTAGTGGCTAGCGGGGCCTACAATGAGCAGTTCTTC. It codes for CASSLVASGAYNEQFF.

The chain carries TRBV9 and TRBJ2-5, with D maybe TRBD2 (6 bases). Germline lookup yields CDR1 SGDLS and CDR2 YYNGEE. V lost 4 bases, J lost 5 bases, and 21 bases lay in between. The CDR3 covers 16 residues. CDR3 DNA: TGTGCCAGCAGCCCCGGCCCCGGAGGGTGGGGGGAGACCCAGTACTTC. This encodes CASSPGPGGWGETQYF.

This chain connects TRBV6-4 to TRBJ2-1; 9 bases are a match to TRBD2. CDR1 and CDR2 from the germline V gene are MRHNA and SNTAGT. Unmatched junction bases numbered 7, after V lost 6 bases and J lost 4 bases. CDR3 length equals 15 residues. The CDR3 DNA sequence: TGTGCCAGCAGCCTTATAGCGGGGGTTTACAATGAGCAGTTCTTC. Protein product: CASSLIAGVYNEQFF.

The chain carries TRBV7-2 and TRBJ2-5, with TRBD2 matching over 9 bases. With V trimmed by 5 bases and J by 7 bases, 11 bases remained unmatched. This CDR3 region has 15 residues. Germline CDR1 and CDR2: SGHTA and FQGNSA. CDR3 amino acids: CASSRSSGGGGTQYF. The CDR3 nucleotides are TGTGCCAGCAGCAGAAGTAGCGGGGGTGGAGGGACCCAGTACTTC.

V is TRBV5-1 and J is TRBJ1-1; 7 positions agree with TRBD1. Germline trimming cut 7 bases from V and 2 bases from J; bases unmatched to any gene: 5. Germline V lookup: CDR1 SGHRS, CDR2 YFSETQ. The CDR3 is made up of 13 amino acids. CDR3 DNA: TGCGCCAGCGGCCGGACAGGAAACACTGAAGCTTTCTTT. It translates to CASGRTGNTEAFF.

The rearrangement joins TRBV19 to TRBJ1-1; D possibly corresponds to TRBD1 (5 bases). Trimming shortened V by 4 bases and J by 5 bases, and 11 bases separated the two germline ends. The CDR3 consists of 13 residues. Germline CDR1 and CDR2: LNHDA and SQIVND (reference sequence). The CDR3 loop reads CASSTDGGTEAFF. CDR3 in DNA: TGTGCCAGTAGTACGGACGGGGGGACTGAAGCTTTCTTT.

CDR3 loop: CASSRGQTNNEQFF. In nucleotides, the CDR3 is TGTGCCAGCAGTCGAGGACAGACTAACAATGAGCAGTTCTTC. This chain links TRBV27 with TRBJ2-1, with D possibly matching TRBD1 (6 bases). The CDR3 is 14 amino acids. Germline loops: CDR1 MNHEY, CDR2 SMNVEV (reference sequence). The V gene lost 5 bases and the J gene lost 5 bases, with 13 bases spanning the gap.

V usage is TRBV28 and J usage is TRBJ1-2; tentative D call: TRBD1 (5 bases). This CDR3 is 14 amino acids long. Trimming removed 5 bases from V and 3 bases from J, with 13 bases in between. CDR1 is MDHEN, CDR2 SYDVKM, per germline. CDR3 protein: CASSGWGDYYGYTF. CDR3 DNA: TGTGCCAGCAGTGGCTGGGGCGATTACTATGGCTACACCTTC.

The rearrangement uses TRBV5-1 and TRBJ2-4; 8 nucleotides agree with TRBD1. V was pared by 3 bases and J by 8 bases, with 7 bases of the junction left unmatched. The CDR3 covers 14 residues. CDR1 and CDR2 from the germline V gene are SGHRS and YFSETQ. Written as DNA, the CDR3 is TGCGCCAGCAGCTCGGCCTCAGGGGGCGACATTCAGTACTTC. Residues: CASSSASGGDIQYF.

The chain links TRBV10-3 to TRBJ1-3, with a tentative D call TRBD1 (6 bases). The length of the CDR3 is 16 residues. V dropped 6 bases and J dropped 4 bases, with 19 bases sitting between them. Germline V CDR1 and CDR2: ENHRY, SYGVKD. CDR3 sequence: CAISATGQLGGNTIYF. DNA of the CDR3: TGTGCCATCAGCGCAACAGGGCAACTTGGAGGAAACACCATATATTTT.